The clone carrying this TCR beta chain has a count of ten or more. The data derive from a study of response to subunit inactivated influenza vaccine. The CDR3 runs to 13 residues. With V trimmed by 7 bases and J by 7 bases, 7 bases remained unmatched. Looked up from germline, CDR1 is SQVTM and CDR2 is ANQGSEA. TCRdb reanalysed the RT-PCR reads using MiXCR and keeps one entry per CDR3 protein. The table shows about 700,000 distinct CDR3 sequences, with about a sixth occurring only once. Material: PBMCs from blood, obtained 12 days after vaccination. The receptor was derived from a man aged 50 or older who received an inactivated influenza vaccine. The V gene is TRBV29-1, the J gene TRBJ2-1; 10 bases agree with TRBD2. This CDR3 is CSGGLARWNEQFF. For the CDR3, the DNA is TGCAGCGGGGGACTAGCGAGATGGAATGAGCAGTTCTTC.